This section outlines one T cell receptor (beta chain) sequence together with its context. The study ran its PCR with 60 Vbeta and 13 Jbeta primers. Per the original methods: Per a later analysis, the number of unique TCR beta chains was approximately 73 million, of which 9 million to 14 million were shared. Only in-frame clones appear in the TCRdb table, and some are missing; sequencing was by immunoSEQ multiplex PCR. The V and J calls and clone size come from that table; D and trimming were worked out from the DNA. This table has about 140,000 clones, around three quarters appearing once. The data belong to a study of cytomegalovirus exposure and HLA in healthy donors. Trimming took 0 bases from V and 8 from J, leaving 17 bases between them. Per germline, CDR1 MNHNY and CDR2 SVGAGI (reference sequence). The CDR3 is 16 amino acids.

The chain joins TRBV6-6 to TRBJ1-3; D is perhaps TRBD1 (5 bases). The sample comprised PBMCs. The receptor comes from a man aged 18 to 35 in good health and CMV-seronegative. The CDR3 coding sequence is TGTGCCAGCAGTTACTCTCCTCGGGCTTTGGGGCACACCATATATTTT. Amino acids: CASSYSPRALGHTIYF.